This T cell receptor (beta chain) was profiled in a study of OX40 agonist ivuxolimab in advanced cancers. This clone was picked up a small number of times. What it binds is not known. In germline, CDR1 is MNHEY, CDR2 SMNVEV (reference sequence). The V and J ends lost 4 bases and 4 bases, in that order; junction bases with no gene match: 12. The CDR3 runs to 17 residues. Study-level results: Clonal expansion was seen in CD4+ and CD8+ blood T cells by week 6 at 0.1 to 3.0 mg/kg. CD8+ T cells averaged more expanded clones than CD4+. Part of the nonresponder group also had normalized T-cell clonal expansion that was low.

Clones were sequenced by immunoSEQ multiplex PCR, and TCRdb holds only the in-frame ones, with some missing. The sample lists around 26,000 clones; 79% were seen once. The origin of this receptor is an adult with an advanced solid tumor such as melanoma, head and neck, liver or kidney cancer. This sample comprised CD4+ or CD8+ T cells sorted from blood, obtained in a trial of the OX40 agonist ivuxolimab. The gene calls are TRBV27 and TRBJ2-1, with 8 bases matching TRBD1. The CDR3 DNA follows: TGTGCCAGCAGTTCGGAAAGACAGGGGAAGAGGTACAATGAGCAGTTCTTC. It codes for CASSSERQGKRYNEQFF.